The 19 T cell receptor beta chains presented below share a single source sample, sequenced in a study of cytomegalovirus exposure and HLA in healthy donors. The study ran its PCR with 60 Vbeta and 13 Jbeta primers. Profiling relied on immunoSEQ multiplex PCR, and the TCRdb table lists in-frame clones only, not all of them. This table holds about 270,000 clones, around 65% found once. The source material was PBMCs. These receptors were obtained from a female donor in good health and CMV-seronegative.

This clone was seen more than once but under ten times. The chain links TRBV15 to TRBJ2-5; 7 positions agree with TRBD2. Germline V gene lookup returns CDR1 LNHNV and CDR2 YYDKDF (reference sequence). CDR3 length equals 15 residues. The J segment lost 4 bases and the V segment lost 8 bases, leaving 13 bases of the junction unmatched. The CDR3 nucleotides read TGTGCCACCGGTAACCGCGGGAGAAGGCGAGAGACCCAGTACTTC. Encoded protein: CATGNRGRRRETQYF.

The rearrangement links TRBV5-1 to TRBJ1-4; D remains unclear. Germline V gene data show CDR1 as SGHRS and CDR2 as YFSETQ. This CDR3 region has 15 residues. With 0 bases removed from V and 3 bases from J, the gap between germline ends came to 9 bases. CDR3 sequence: CASSLVGSPNEKLFF. The CDR3 DNA is TGCGCCAGCAGCTTGGTTGGCAGTCCTAATGAAAAACTGTTTTTT.

The V call is TRBV29-1, the J call TRBJ2-3; D is undetermined. The V and J ends lost 3 bases and 0 bases respectively, with 13 bases between them. This CDR3 comprises 15 residues. Germline values: CDR1 SQVTM, CDR2 ANQGSEA. The CDR3 DNA follows: TGCAGCGTTGAGACTTTCACTCGTAGCACAGATACGCAGTATTTT. Translating it yields CSVETFTRSTDTQYF.

This clone was seen a handful of times. The chain combines TRBV14 with TRBJ2-7; no reliable D call. The CDR3 is made up of 12 amino acids. With 1 base removed from V and 6 bases from J, the gap between germline ends came to 7 bases. The V gene's germline CDR1 is SGHDN and CDR2 FVKESK. This chain's CDR3 is CASSQASVEQYF. In DNA, the CDR3 is TGTGCCAGCAGCCAAGCGTCCGTCGAGCAGTACTTC.

The chain recombines TRBV7-3 with TRBJ2-7, with 12 positions matching TRBD1. Germline CDR1 is SGHTA and CDR2 is FQGTGA. CDR3 length equals 15 residues. With 4 bases clipped from V and 5 bases from J, the junction kept 6 bases outside the gene matches. Here the CDR3 reads CASSSRGTGGDEQYF. CDR3 sequence (DNA): TGTGCCAGCAGCTCCCGAGGGACAGGGGGCGACGAGCAGTACTTC.

The chain recombines TRBV5-1 with TRBJ2-1; D may be TRBD2 (5 bases). The V gene's germline CDR1 is SGHRS and CDR2 YFSETQ. V dropped 0 bases and J dropped 10 bases, with 11 bases sitting between them. The CDR3 length is 13 residues. The CDR3 region has the DNA TGCGCCAGCAGCTTGGAGGCGGGCAGGGAGCAGTTCTTC. Its translation: CASSLEAGREQFF.

V usage is TRBV7-2 and J usage is TRBJ1-4; possibly TRBD1 for D (6 bases). The CDR3 length is 15 residues. Germline CDR1 SGHTA, CDR2 FQGNSA. The V end lost 1 base, the J end lost 3 bases, and 9 bases lay between the germline ends. CDR3 nucleotides: TGTGCCAGCAGCTTAGGGGGACAAGCTAATGAAAAACTGTTTTTT. Amino acid sequence: CASSLGGQANEKLFF.

The V call is TRBV2, the J call TRBJ1-5, with 7 bases matching TRBD1. Trimming cost V 2 bases and J 5 bases; bases outside gene matches: 6. The CDR3 length is 15 residues. Germline V gives CDR1 SNHLY, CDR2 FYNNEI. CDR3 DNA sequence: TGTGCCAGCAGTGAAAGTTTACAGGGGTATCAGCCCCAGCATTTT. The encoded protein is CASSESLQGYQPQHF.

The chain is built from TRBV7-6 and TRBJ2-2; 10 bases map to TRBD2. In germline, CDR1 is SGHVS, CDR2 FNYEAQ. Trimming cost V 1 base and J 6 bases; bases outside gene matches: 2. The CDR3 is 15 residues long. Written as DNA, the CDR3 is TGTGCCAGCAGCTTAGTAGCGGGAGGCTCCGGGGAGCTGTTTTTT. Its protein is CASSLVAGGSGELFF.

The CDR3 nucleotides read TGTGCCAGCTCACCACTTACTTTATCTAGCACAGATACGCAGTATTTT. This codes for CASSPLTLSSTDTQYF. The J gene is TRBJ2-3, the V gene TRBV18; no reliable D call. The germline V and J ends were trimmed by 1 base and 0 bases, with 11 bases remaining between them. The CDR3 has 16 residues. Germline V gives CDR1 KGHSH, CDR2 LQKENI.

This sequence joins TRBV28 and TRBJ2-7; TRBD1 aligns across 7 bases. The CDR3 has 14 amino acids. V lost 3 bases and J lost 3; bases outside the gene matches: 5. The germline CDR1 and CDR2 sequences are MDHEN and SYDVKM. In nucleotides, the CDR3 is TGTGCCAGCAGTTTGGGGACAGAGCTCTACGAGCAGTACTTC. It codes for CASSLGTELYEQYF. Together with reference TRBV28 and TRBJ2-7, the CDR3 gives the full variable domain: DVKVTQSSRYLVKRTGEKVFLECVQDMDHENMFWYRQDPGLGLRLIYFSYDVKMKEKGDIPEGYSVSREKKERFSLILESASTNQTSMYLCASSLGTELYEQYFGPGTRLTVT.

The CDR3 protein is CASTSGGWENEQFF. The CDR3 bases are TGTGCCAGCACATCCGGGGGTTGGGAAAATGAGCAGTTCTTC. The chain links TRBV6-1 to TRBJ2-1; maybe TRBD2 (6 bases). V gave up 7 bases and J gave up 7 bases, with 17 bases separating them. Germline V gene data show CDR1 as MNHNS and CDR2 as SASEGT. CDR3 length: 14 residues.

The genes are TRBV5-1 and TRBJ2-5; D not certain. The germline gives CDR1 SGHRS, CDR2 YFSETQ. The CDR3 is 12 residues long. V shed 0 bases and J shed 5 bases, with 5 bases lying between them. The CDR3 protein is CASSLDLETQYF. DNA for the CDR3: TGCGCCAGCAGCTTGGATCTCGAGACCCAGTACTTC.

J is TRBJ2-7 and V is TRBV5-1; 8 bases match TRBD1. V shed 3 bases, J shed 7 bases, and the junction held 3 bases outside the gene matches. Germline V gives CDR1 SGHRS, CDR2 YFSETQ. The CDR3 sequence is 12 residues long. The CDR3 sequence: CASSWDRWEQYF. CDR3 nucleotides: TGCGCCAGCAGCTGGGACAGGTGGGAGCAGTACTTC.

The gene calls are TRBV7-9 and TRBJ2-2, with D perhaps TRBD1 (6 bases). V lost 5 bases, J lost 3 bases, and 16 bases lay in between. The CDR3 loop spans 16 amino acids. Germline CDR1 SEHNR, CDR2 FQNEAQ (reference sequence). The CDR3 here is CASSPLGHYDTGELFF. The DNA of the CDR3 is TGTGCCAGCAGCCCGTTGGGACACTACGACACCGGGGAGCTGTTTTTT.

For this clone: One junction end does not reproduce the germline sequence, and a read error may be involved. This chain connects TRBV9 to TRBJ1-2; 7 bases match TRBD1. The CDR3 extends over 12 amino acids. Germline-derived CDR1 and CDR2 are SGDLS and YYNGEE. The CDR3 nucleotides read TGTGCCAGCAGCGTAGATGGTGGAAGGGACAGCTTC. Protein sequence: CASSVDGGRDSF.

The chain combines TRBV11-3 with TRBJ2-4; D is unresolved. This CDR3 has 15 residues. V lost 5 bases to trimming and J lost 0 bases, with 11 bases between them. The germline gives CDR1 SGHNT, CDR2 YENEEA. The CDR3 nucleotides read TGTGCCAGCAGCCCCCTGTCCTTAGCCAAAAACATTCAGTACTTC. Translated, it gives CASSPLSLAKNIQYF.

The chain carries TRBV5-1 and TRBJ2-1, with 7 bases matching TRBD2. Germline CDR1 is SGHRS and CDR2 is YFSETQ. With 4 bases clipped from V and 0 bases from J, the junction kept 10 bases outside the gene matches. This CDR3 has 17 residues. The CDR3 sequence is CASSGPGGSSSYNEQFF. The CDR3 DNA follows: TGCGCCAGCAGCGGACCGGGAGGTTCGAGCTCCTACAATGAGCAGTTCTTC.

This rearrangement joins TRBV14 to TRBJ2-4; D gene ambiguous. Per germline, CDR1 SGHDN and CDR2 FVKESK. The CDR3 has 19 amino acids. V shed 1 base and J shed 0 bases, with 19 bases lying between them. As DNA, the CDR3 is TGTGCCAGCAGCCAAGGGTCAGGTCCCCGCCGTTTAGCCAAAAACATTCAGTACTTC. Translating it yields CASSQGSGPRRLAKNIQYF.